This T cell receptor (beta chain) was profiled in a study of T-cell memory formation after mild COVID-19. Of note for this clonotype: Its specificity is not known.

The junction had 6 bases not matched to a gene; V was cut back by 2 bases and J by 4 bases. CDR1 is KGHSH and CDR2 is LQKENI in the germline V gene. This CDR3 is 15 amino acids long. Findings and caveats of the study: CD4+ clones that contracted lay mainly in CM and EM; CD8+ ones lay in EMRA. Among clones contracting day 15 to 85, CD4/CD8 was balanced, whereas later expanders leaned CD4+.

MiXCR, run by TCRdb on the 5' RACE reads, gives a single entry per CDR3 protein. The sample consists of 280,000 or so distinct CDR3 sequences, over 7% of them appearing once. This chain joins TRBV18 and TRBJ2-3; 7 bases align to TRBD2. The TCR originated in a man aged 18 to 30 who had mild COVID-19 (a few samples of this study predate the infection). Cell type and time point are not known. The sequencing sample was made of PBMCs or a T cell subset sorted from them (not recorded which). This CDR3 reads CASSPAGVASDTQYF. The DNA of the CDR3 is TGTGCCAGCTCACCAGCGGGGGTCGCTTCAGATACGCAGTATTTT.